Sequencing of this T cell receptor beta chain was carried out in a study of blood T cell repertoires in COVID-19. Study details: T cells, B-cell-depleted T cells, or PBMCs supplied cDNA or gDNA.

Per the authors' pipeline: Amplification of reference gene primers provided the estimated nucleated cell counts. The protocol was immunoSEQ multiplex PCR, while the TCRdb copy is restricted to in-frame clones and leaves out a portion. Clone size and V and J calls were adopted from that table, with D and trimming inferred from the DNA. The data contain around 400,000 clones, around 87% of them singletons. Recruited during active infection, patients (from Seattle) were subsequently followed longitudinally. This CDR3 comprises 16 residues. The germline CDR1 and CDR2 sequences are SGHRS and YFSETQ. V was shortened by 0 bases and J by 4 bases, with 16 bases between the two germline ends.

The chain carries TRBV5-1 and TRBJ1-1, with D possibly being TRBD1 (6 bases). This clonotype was sampled from an older woman with COVID-19, enrolled during active disease. Sequences were obtained from peripheral blood. CDR3 sequence (DNA): TGCGCCAGCAGCTTGGGGCCAGGGGTTATGGGCACTGAAGCTTTCTTT. This translates into CASSLGPGVMGTEAFF.